This passage covers 26 T cell receptor beta chains from one sample sequenced in a study of metastatic and nonmetastatic thyroid tumors (dated by TCRdb to 2018 to 2020). Before undergoing thyroid surgery, none of the patients had been given any kind of treatment. The library was produced with PCR. Sequenced using an Illumina HiSeq 4000. TCRdb reprocessing: public reads trimmed at Q25 with fastp, clones called with MiXCR, in-frame beta chains kept. For this sample the table gives some 34,000 clones, of which over 15% were detected only once. Of the sample, approximately 5% is held by the ten largest clones. The sequencing sample was made of blood. The source of these receptors is a female donor with papillary thyroid cancer or a benign thyroid nodule (not recorded which). Some clones in this sample may be carry-over from other donors' samples.

This clone was observed many times. V and J are TRBV28 and TRBJ1-1, with D hard to call. V was shortened by 2 bases and J by 2 bases, with 6 bases between the two germline ends. Looked up from germline, CDR1 is MDHEN and CDR2 is SYDVKM. This CDR3 contains 13 residues. This CDR3 reads CASSLVGNTEAFF. The CDR3 nucleotides are TGTGCCAGCAGTTTAGTGGGAAACACTGAAGCTTTCTTT.

This clone appeared many times. J is TRBJ2-1 and V is TRBV20-1; D is undetermined. The germline V gene encodes CDR1 DFQATT and CDR2 SNEGSKA (reference sequence). Trimming left V 0 bases short and J 0 bases short, with 6 bases between. This CDR3 region has 14 residues. CDR3 DNA sequence: TGCAGTGCTAGAGATCCGAGCTCCTACAATGAGCAGTTCTTC. This translates into CSARDPSSYNEQFF.

There are many counts of this clone. The genes are TRBV27 and TRBJ2-7; no clear D. The CDR3 spans 14 residues. V was trimmed by 3 bases and J by 0 bases, leaving 9 bases between them. The germline CDR1 and CDR2 sequences are MNHEY and SMNVEV (reference sequence). The CDR3 nucleotides read TGTGCCAGCAGTTTTGTGGGGATCTCCTACGAGCAGTACTTC. Protein product: CASSFVGISYEQYF.

This chain uses TRBV7-2 with TRBJ2-1; 7 bases match TRBD2. Trimming at V came to 3 bases and at J to 4 bases, leaving 18 bases not matched to a gene. CDR1 is SGHTA, CDR2 FQGNSA, per germline. The CDR3 consists of 19 residues. DNA of the CDR3: TGTGCCAGCAGCTTTAGTGGGAGGGGTGCGGAGATCCGTTACAATGAGCAGTTCTTC. Translation: CASSFSGRGAEIRYNEQFF.

This clone was seen at least ten times. The chain uses TRBV5-6 and TRBJ2-5; D remains ambiguous. The germline V and J ends were trimmed by 4 bases and 1 base, with 11 bases remaining between them. This CDR3 contains 14 residues. CDR1 and CDR2 from the germline V gene are SGHDT and YYEEEE. CDR3 nucleotides: TGTGCCAGCAGCCTTAAAGGTGTCCAAGAGACCCAGTACTTC. Protein sequence: CASSLKGVQETQYF. The full variable domain, in which reference TRBV5-6 and TRBJ2-5 provide the parts outside the CDR3, is DAGVTQSPTHLIKTRGQQVTLRCSPKSGHDTVSWYQQALGQGPQFIFQYYEEEERQRGNFPDRFSGHQFPNYSSELNVNALLLGDSALYLCASSLKGVQETQYFGPGTRLLVL.

At least ten counts were recorded for this clone. The chain joins TRBV9 to TRBJ1-2; D is undetermined. Trimming took off 0 bases at V and 8 bases at J, with 14 bases between the two ends. This CDR3 region has 14 residues. Germline-derived CDR1 and CDR2 are SGDLS and YYNGEE. The DNA for the CDR3 is TGTGCCAGCAGCGTAGAGGTCGGGATAACGGGCTACACCTTC. It codes for CASSVEVGITGYTF.

There are many counts of this clone. The chain couples TRBV12-3 or TRBV12-4 to TRBJ2-1; 8 bases map to TRBD1. The CDR3 covers 15 residues. V gave up 5 bases and J gave up 3 bases; unmatched junction bases: 6. CDR3 protein: CASSPPGQDYNEQFF. In nucleotides, the CDR3 is TGTGCCAGCAGTCCCCCGGGACAGGACTACAATGAGCAGTTCTTC.

This clone was counted only a few times. This may be a read error, as it is one base from a much larger clone. Other DNA sequences in this sample translate to the same CDR3. The chain carries TRBV7-3 and TRBJ2-3, with a possible D match to TRBD2 (5 bases). CDR3 size: 12 residues. CDR1 and CDR2 (germline): SGHTA, FQGTGA. Trimming left V 6 bases short and J 6 bases short, with 10 bases between. The chain's CDR3 is CASRDGGDTQYF. The CDR3 coding sequence is TGTGCCAGCAGGGATGGAGGTGATACGCAGTATTTT.

V usage is TRBV5-1 and J usage is TRBJ1-6, with 10 bases lining up with TRBD1. This CDR3 has 15 residues. Per the germline V gene, CDR1 is SGHRS and CDR2 is YFSETQ. The J segment lost 7 bases and the V segment lost 3 bases, leaving 4 bases of the junction unmatched. This chain's CDR3 is CASSSDRGLNSPLHF. The CDR3, as DNA: TGCGCCAGCAGCTCAGACAGGGGGCTAAATTCACCCCTCCACTTT.

Ten or more counts support this clone. This chain connects TRBV5-1 to TRBJ2-1; maybe TRBD1 (5 bases). With 4 bases removed from V and 5 bases from J, the gap between germline ends came to 10 bases. The germline V gene has CDR1 SGHRS and CDR2 YFSETQ. The CDR3 extends over 13 amino acids. The CDR3 here is CASSQGRDNEQFF. CDR3 bases: TGCGCCAGCAGCCAGGGCCGAGACAATGAGCAGTTCTTC.

This clone was counted many times. The genes are TRBV20-1 and TRBJ2-1, with 11 bases aligning to TRBD2. The V gene end was trimmed by 6 bases and the J gene end by 8 bases; junction bases not matched to a gene: 9. The CDR3 is 14 residues long. Germline V gene lookup returns CDR1 DFQATT and CDR2 SNEGSKA (reference sequence). CDR3 DNA: TGCAGTGCAACAATAGCGGGAGGGCCGTATGAGCAGTTCTTC. Translation: CSATIAGGPYEQFF.

As to this clone: At one of its ends the junction is not consistent with the germline gene, which may arise from a read error. The CDR3 DNA is TGTGCCAGCTCACCAAACATGGGCGATGGATACACCTTC. Protein product: CASSPNMGDGYTF. The chain combines TRBV18 with TRBJ1-2; D not certain. Per germline, CDR1 KGHSH and CDR2 LQKENI. This CDR3 comprises 13 residues.

This clone was picked up one time. The junction and the germline gene differ at one end; a read error may be behind it. The same CDR3 can be traced to other DNA sequences in this sample. The chain recombines TRBV5-1 with TRBJ1-2, with D possibly being TRBD1 (5 bases). Germline V gives CDR1 SGHRS, CDR2 YFSETQ. The CDR3 is made up of 15 amino acids. The CDR3 region has the DNA TGCGCCAGCAGCCGGGACCGGTCCGACCACTATGGCTACACATTC. It translates to CASSRDRSDHYGYTF.

This clone was seen repeatedly, ten times or more. The chain is built from TRBV19 and TRBJ2-4; D not resolved. V was trimmed by 1 base and J by 0 bases, leaving 13 bases between them. The CDR3 has 17 amino acids. Germline CDR1 and CDR2: LNHDA and SQIVND (reference sequence). CDR3 sequence reads: CASSIGGTERAKNIQYF. CDR3 in DNA: TGTGCCAGTAGTATAGGGGGAACGGAACGAGCCAAAAACATTCAGTACTTC.

This chain links TRBV13 with TRBJ2-5, with 10 bases identical to TRBD2. Germline CDR1 and CDR2: PRHDT and FYEKMQ (reference sequence). The CDR3 runs to 16 residues. V trimming: 7 bases; J trimming: 5 bases; junction bases outside the gene matches: 13. Written as DNA, the CDR3 is TGTGCCAGCAAGGCTAGCGGGAGCTCCGCATCCGAGACCCAGTACTTC. It specifies CASKASGSSASETQYF.

This clone was counted ten times or more. Here the CDR3 DNA reads TGTGCCAGCAGTGTGGGACAGGCTTGGGATGGCTACACCTTC. It is translated as CASSVGQAWDGYTF. This sequence joins TRBV6-1 and TRBJ1-2, with 8 positions matching TRBD1. CDR1 and CDR2 from the germline V gene are MNHNS and SASEGT. V dropped 4 bases and J dropped 6; count of bases not matched to a gene: 7. There are 14 residues in the CDR3.

This clone was seen a handful of times. This sequence may be a read error, since a much larger clone differs from it by one base. V usage is TRBV29-1 and J usage is TRBJ2-1; TRBD2 matches at 10 bases. Germline V lookup: CDR1 SQVTM, CDR2 ANQGSEA. After removal of 4 bases from V and 6 bases from J, the junction contained 3 bases not matched to a gene. The CDR3 contains 13 residues. CDR3 loop: CSVGAGGLNEQFF. CDR3 coding DNA: TGCAGCGTTGGAGCGGGGGGGCTCAATGAGCAGTTCTTC.

By share, this clone ranks as medium-sized (0.01 to 0.1%). The chain joins TRBV6-5 to TRBJ2-1; D is possibly TRBD1 (6 bases). With 2 bases removed from V and 4 bases from J, the gap between germline ends came to 6 bases. Germline lookup yields CDR1 MNHEY and CDR2 SVGAGI. The CDR3 sequence is 13 residues long. CDR3 coding DNA: TGTGCCAGCAGTTACAGGGGGTACAATGAGCAGTTCTTC. As protein: CASSYRGYNEQFF.

This clone was recorded many times. The CDR3: CASSYDSNQPQHF. The CDR3 coding sequence is TGTGCCAGCAGTTACGATAGCAATCAGCCCCAGCATTTT. This chain connects TRBV27 to TRBJ1-5; D is unresolved. CDR1 is MNHEY and CDR2 is SMNVEV in the germline V gene (reference sequence). V was clipped by 4 bases and J by 0 bases, with 4 bases between them. This CDR3 is built from 13 residues.

V is TRBV12-3 or TRBV12-4 and J is TRBJ2-2; D unclear. The CDR3 is 9 amino acids. V lost 8 bases to trimming and J lost 14 bases, with 9 bases between them. The CDR3: CASHRVLFF. The CDR3 coding sequence is TGTGCCAGCCATCGGGTACTGTTTTTT.

This clone was found many times. V and J are TRBV6-2 or TRBV6-3 and TRBJ2-4; perhaps TRBD2 as D (5 bases). The V end was cut by 2 bases, the J end by 3 bases, with 11 bases between. The CDR3 loop spans 15 amino acids. Looked up from germline, CDR1 is MNHEY and CDR2 is SVGEGT. CDR3 DNA: TGTGCCAGCAGTTACGAGAGGGCAGGCAAAAACATTCAGTACTTC. This translates into CASSYERAGKNIQYF.

By sample fraction, this clone is medium-sized. The chain has TRBV7-2 and TRBJ2-7; D remains ambiguous. V lost 2 bases and J lost 7, with 12 bases in between. The germline gives CDR1 SGHTA, CDR2 FQGNSA. This CDR3 contains 13 residues. DNA of the CDR3: TGTGCCAGCAGCTTATCTGAAGACTGGGAGCAGTACTTC. This sequence encodes CASSLSEDWEQYF. Using reference TRBV7-2 and TRBJ2-7 for the parts outside the CDR3, the full variable domain is GAGVSQSPSNKVTEKGKDVELRCDPISGHTALYWYRQSLGQGLEFLIYFQGNSAPDKSGLPSDRFSAERTGGSVSTLTIQRTQQEDSAVYLCASSLSEDWEQYFGPGTRLTVT.

This clone appeared many times. J is TRBJ1-1 and V is TRBV7-6; D unresolved. This CDR3 has 13 residues. From germline, CDR1 is SGHVS and CDR2 FNYEAQ. Trimming took 1 base from V and 4 from J, leaving 7 bases between them. The CDR3 DNA sequence: TGTGCCAGCAGCTTAGGGGCACTCACTGAAGCTTTCTTT. Protein product: CASSLGALTEAFF.

This clone has at least ten counts. V usage is TRBV20-1 and J usage is TRBJ2-4; D not certain. The ends were cut back, 1 base at V and 0 bases at J, with 13 bases in the middle. This CDR3 spans 16 amino acids. From germline, CDR1 is DFQATT and CDR2 SNEGSKA (reference sequence). The CDR3 DNA reads as TGCAGTGCTAGAGGGCCACCTCGTCAAGCCAAAAACATTCAGTACTTC. This translates into CSARGPPRQAKNIQYF.

This clone was recorded many times. The chain is built from TRBV30 and TRBJ2-7; D gene uncertain. V was cut by 7 bases and J by 0 bases, with 7 bases left in between. CDR1 and CDR2 (germline): GTSNPN, SVGIG (reference sequence). The CDR3 extends over 11 amino acids. CDR3 region: CAYEISYEQYF. CDR3 coding DNA: TGTGCCTATGAGATCTCCTACGAGCAGTACTTC.

This clone was seen at least ten times. The rearrangement uses TRBV28 and TRBJ1-3; unclear D gene. CDR1 is MDHEN and CDR2 is SYDVKM in the germline V gene. Trimming took 5 bases from V and 7 from J, leaving 18 bases between them. The CDR3 consists of 15 residues. The CDR3 is CASSDRSIRRNTIYF. DNA of the CDR3: TGTGCCAGCAGTGATAGGAGTATCCGGAGGAACACCATATATTTT.